This T cell receptor (beta chain) was captured in a study of blood T cells in healthy people across ages (dated by TCRdb to 2013 to 2016). Describing the broader study: In model experiments, template switching captured roughly one uniquely barcoded TCR beta cDNA molecule for every two T cells. Using deep sequencing normalized with unique cDNA molecular identifiers, the study measured how TCR beta repertoire diversity changes with age. Donors were grouped into four age groups: young (average roughly 15 years), middle-aged (approximately 41), aged (over 55) and long-lived (approximately 82). Donors of different ages were randomly distributed across sequencing lanes to avoid experimental bias. The study analyzed two additional independent replicas of 1 million unique cDNA reads from the same blood draw for two donors, one aged 18 to 29 and one aged 80 or older. Overall study outcomes, separate from this receptor: A strong correlation was found between observed TCR beta diversity and the percentage of naive T cells measured by flow cytometry. Observed TCR beta diversity per million T cells fell roughly linearly with age, and a significant reduction was already apparent by age roughly 40. Conclusive comparison of naive and antigen-experienced compartments was prevented by the profiling of bulk unsorted PBMCs. Estimates of total diversity from one million sequenced T cells were regarded as lower bounds and underestimates. Because the CMV infection status of the donors was unknown, age-related changes in expanded clonotypes may potentially have been confounded. Compared with the aged group, the long-lived group had more naive CD4+ T cells, fewer expanded clones and increased TCR diversity, a pattern suggesting age selection.

Libraries were made using 5' RACE. The instrument was an Illumina HiSeq 2500. A second roughly 7 to 12 cycle PCR used a sample-barcoded 5' primer and a J-beta primer mix. Each TCR beta cDNA molecule received a unique molecular identifier from a template-switch 5' adaptor carrying 12 random nucleotides. At least 2.5 million CDR3-containing paired-end reads were obtained from each sample. The Mint cDNA synthesis kit, primed by a TRBC-specific oligonucleotide, was used to synthesize first-strand cDNA from all RNA. Following uracil-DNA glycosylase treatment, all cDNA underwent a first 18-cycle PCR with the universal primers M1SS and BC2_uni_R. The published analysis was carried out like this. For normalization, 1 million high-quality reads, each with a distinct molecular identifier, were randomly selected from each sample. Reads with shared molecular identifiers were discarded instead of being binned into consensus sequences. MiTCR, set to a Q25 quality threshold and the strictest error-elimination algorithm, was used for CDR3 identification, clonotype clustering and error correction. A nonparametric unseen species model using Euler transformation provided a lower-bound estimate of total TCR beta diversity. TCRdb's own reprocessing of the public reads used fastp at Q25 and MiXCR and kept productive beta chains. Rows matching on CDR3 protein sequence are summarized as one entry with the most common DNA and genes. The V and J calls shown here were made by TCRdb, not taken from the authors' results. The sample yields 600,000 to 1,000,000 distinct CDR3 sequences; about three fifths were counted once. The top ten constitute roughly 22% of the sample.

V drops 5 bases and J drops 2 bases, leaving 13 bases in between. CDR1 and CDR2 are read off the germline V gene as SQVTM and ANQGSEA. The CDR3 runs 13 residues from the cysteine to the phenylalanine. Just CDR3 DNA is preserved here, 39 bases in frame from base 1. The sample holds many counts of this clonotype. Its antigen is not yet known. Base qualities are not recorded, but no much larger clone differs from it by a single base. Systemically healthy Caucasian individuals from Russia, approximately 39 in total and aged roughly 6 to 100 years, were included as donors. Each donor gave approximately 9.3 milliliters of peripheral blood, collected into EDTA-treated Vacutainer tubes. Ficoll-Paque density-gradient centrifugation was used to isolate PBMCs, with at least 6.5 million obtained per sample. Total RNA, at least 6 micrograms per sample, was extracted from PBMCs with Trizol reagent. The percentages of naive CD45RAhigh/CD27high T cells were determined by flow cytometry on a PBMC aliquot from every donor.

The clonotype was recovered from a young man in good health. The chain was built from TRBV29-1 and TRBJ2-7; D gene: possibly TRBD2, on 7 matching bases. Sequencing was performed on blood. The CDR3 corresponds to CSVLWGGPYEQYF. The nucleotide sequence is TGCAGCGTTCTTTGGGGGGGCCCCTACGAGCAGTACTTC.